What follows are 27 T cell receptor beta chains derived from one specimen sequenced in a study of blood T cells in healthy people across ages. With a J-beta primer mix and a sample-barcoded 5' primer, a second PCR ran about 7 to 11 cycles. MiXCR was run by TCRdb on the 5' RACE reads, yielding one entry per CDR3 protein. The data show approximately 730,000 distinct CDR3 sequences, with roughly 50% seen just once and approximately 40% held by the top ten. Source material: blood. These receptors all stem from an elderly man in good health.

This clonotype was recorded once. The junction departs from germline at one end; a sequencing error may be responsible. The V gene is TRBV5-1, the J gene TRBJ2-5; the match to TRBD1 covers 7 bases. The end of the DNA is better explained by TRBJ2-7, so the J call may be wrong. This CDR3 comprises 14 residues. Germline V lookup: CDR1 SGHRS, CDR2 YFSETQ. The CDR3 DNA is TGCGTCAGCAGCGTGAGACAGGGCGGCTACGAGCAGTACTTC. It specifies CVSSVRQGGYEQYF.

Points on this clonotype: Relative to the germline gene, one junction end is altered; a read error may explain this. V gene TRBV24-1 combines with J gene TRBJ2-7; the D gene is possibly TRBD2 (7 bases). Germline V gene data show CDR1 as KGHDR and CDR2 as SFDVKD. This CDR3 has 14 amino acids. CDR3: CATGDGGLINEQYF. CDR3 sequence (DNA): TGTGCCACCGGTGACGGGGGGCTAATCAACGAGCAGTACTTC.

The count of this clonotype is one. The chain links TRBV6-6 to TRBJ1-5; D is unresolved. The germline V and J ends were trimmed by 7 bases and 3 bases, with 13 bases remaining between them. The CDR3 contains 14 residues. Germline V gene sequence: CDR1 MNHNY, CDR2 SVGAGI (reference sequence). The CDR3 loop is CASTPRQSNQPQHF. The CDR3 nucleotides are TGTGCCAGCACCCCTCGCCAGTCCAATCAGCCCCAGCATTTT.

The V and J genes are TRBV6-1 and TRBJ2-6; D could derive from TRBD1 or TRBD2 (6 bases each). V lost 1 base, J lost 0 bases, and 13 bases lay in between. CDR3 size: 18 residues. In germline, CDR1 is MNHNS, CDR2 SASEGT. CDR3 sequence reads: CASSEGGRGGSGANVLTF. The DNA for the CDR3 is TGTGCCAGCAGTGAAGGGGGCAGGGGAGGCTCTGGGGCCAACGTCCTGACTTTC.

The chain uses TRBV25-1 and TRBJ1-5; D remains ambiguous. Germline loops: CDR1 MGHDK, CDR2 SYGVNS. Trimming cost V 2 bases and J 6 bases, with 8 bases left between them. The CDR3 has 13 residues. DNA for the CDR3: TGTGCCAGCAGTGAAGGGCAGAGTCAGCCCCAGCATTTT. Protein product: CASSEGQSQPQHF.

The CDR3 bases are TGCGCCAGCACCCGGGACAGGGGCGCAGATACGCAGTATTTT. As protein: CASTRDRGADTQYF. The chain uses TRBV5-1 and TRBJ2-3; 10 bases align to TRBD1. The germline CDR1 and CDR2 sequences are SGHRS and YFSETQ. The CDR3 length is 14 residues. J lost 4 bases, V lost 6 bases, and 5 bases had no gene match. The full variable domain, its missing parts supplied by reference TRBV5-1 and TRBJ2-3, is KAGVTQTPRYLIKTRGQQVTLSCSPISGHRSVSWYQQTPGQGLQFLFEYFSETQRNKGNFPGRFSGRQFSNSRSEMNVSTLELGDSALYLCASTRDRGADTQYFGPGTRLTVL.

This clonotype was counted between two and nine times. The chain has TRBV21-1 and TRBJ1-4. TRBV21-1 is given as a pseudogene. The CDR3 runs to 16 residues. The CDR3 DNA sequence: TGTGCCAGCAGCAATCCAGGGTCCTACAATGAAGGAAAACTGTTTTTT. Protein: CASSNPGSYNEGKLFF.

The V gene is TRBV7-3, the J gene TRBJ2-3; D possibly matches TRBD1 or TRBD2 (5 bases each). The germline V and J ends were trimmed by 4 bases and 6 bases, with 20 bases remaining between them. CDR3 size: 16 residues. From germline, CDR1 is SGHTA and CDR2 FQGTGA. In nucleotides, the CDR3 is TGTGCCAGCAGCTCCGGCCCGGGACCTCGGAAGGATACGCAGTATTTT. Residues: CASSSGPGPRKDTQYF. The variable domain in full, with the rest retrieved from reference TRBV7-3 and TRBJ2-3, is GAGVSQTPSNKVTEKGKYVELRCDPISGHTALYWYRQSLGQGPEFLIYFQGTGAADDSGLPNDRFFAVRPEGSVSTLKIQRTERGDSAVYLCASSSGPGPRKDTQYFGPGTRLTVL.

The genes are TRBV7-2 and TRBJ2-7, with 9 bases matching TRBD2. Germline V gene data show CDR1 as SGHTA and CDR2 as FQGNSA. The CDR3 runs to 15 residues. The V gene end was trimmed by 5 bases and the J gene end by 1 base; junction bases not matched to a gene: 6. In DNA form, the CDR3 reads TGTGCCAGCAGCATAGTAGGACTAGCGTCCTACGAGCAGTACTTC. Translating gives CASSIVGLASYEQYF.

This sequence joins TRBV27 and TRBJ1-6, with 7 bases fitting TRBD1. This CDR3 contains 18 residues. CDR1 and CDR2 from the germline V gene are MNHEY and SMNVEV (reference sequence). The J segment lost 0 bases and the V segment lost 5 bases, leaving 10 bases of the junction unmatched. The CDR3 region is CASSLYRQGGSYNSPLHF. DNA for the CDR3: TGTGCCAGCAGTCTATACCGACAGGGTGGCTCCTATAATTCACCCCTCCACTTT.

This clonotype appeared a few times. This chain joins TRBV11-1 and TRBJ2-7, with 8 bases lining up with TRBD1. Germline CDR1 is SGHAT and CDR2 is FQDESV (reference sequence). The length of the CDR3 is 16 residues. The J segment lost 6 bases and the V segment lost 5 bases, leaving 15 bases of the junction unmatched. CDR3 amino acids: CASSHGQGRALVEQYF. In DNA, the CDR3 is TGTGCCAGCAGCCATGGACAGGGAAGGGCTCTGGTCGAGCAGTACTTC.

This clonotype was seen more than once but under ten times. The chain is built from TRBV7-9 and TRBJ1-1, with D unclear. Per the germline V gene, CDR1 is SEHNR and CDR2 is FQNEAQ (reference sequence). The CDR3 loop spans 15 amino acids. Trimming took off 2 bases at V and 1 base at J, with 11 bases between the two ends. CDR3 loop: CASSLLLFGNTEAFF. The CDR3 DNA reads as TGTGCCAGCAGCTTACTTCTATTTGGGAACACTGAAGCTTTCTTT.

The V gene is TRBV24-1, the J gene TRBJ1-5, with D hard to call. The CDR3 spans 14 residues. The ends were cut back, 4 bases at V and 3 bases at J, with 9 bases in the middle. CDR1 and CDR2 from the germline V gene are KGHDR and SFDVKD. The CDR3 here is CATSDGRSNQPQHF. CDR3 bases: TGTGCCACCAGTGACGGGAGGTCCAATCAGCCCCAGCATTTT.

The chain uses TRBV3-1 and TRBJ2-1; the D gene is possibly TRBD2 (5 bases). Trimming took 1 base from V and 8 from J, leaving 18 bases between them. This CDR3 has 16 residues. CDR1 LGHDT and CDR2 YNNKEL come from the germline V gene (reference sequence). The DNA of the CDR3 is TGTGCCAGCAGCCAAGTAGCACTAGTTGGGCCCGATGAGCAGTTCTTC. This gives the protein CASSQVALVGPDEQFF.

V usage is TRBV5-1 and J usage is TRBJ1-2; 10 bases are a match to TRBD1. Germline assignment: CDR1 SGHRS and CDR2 YFSETQ. After removal of 1 base from V and 8 bases from J, the junction contained 8 bases not matched to a gene. The CDR3 consists of 15 residues. The CDR3 DNA reads TGCGCCAGCAGCTTGACACTCGGGACAGGGGTCGGCTACACCTTC. It encodes CASSLTLGTGVGYTF.

About this clonotype: Relative to the germline gene, one junction end is altered; a read error may explain this. V and J are TRBV6-5 and TRBJ1-5, with no clear D. Germline lookup yields CDR1 MNHEY and CDR2 SVGAGI. The CDR3 sequence is 13 residues long. The DNA for the CDR3 is TGTGCCGGCAGCCCCAATAGCAATCAGCCCCAGCATTTT. Its translation: CAGSPNSNQPQHF.

This clonotype was seen once. The J gene is TRBJ2-1, the V gene TRBV7-2; D possibly uses TRBD1 or TRBD2 (5 bases each). The length of the CDR3 is 15 residues. Germline CDR1 SGHTA, CDR2 FQGNSA. V was clipped by 6 bases and J by 0 bases, with 12 bases between them. CDR3 sequence: CASRRDLSSYNEQFF. The CDR3 nucleotides are TGTGCCAGCAGGAGGGACCTAAGCTCCTACAATGAGCAGTTCTTC.

The V call is TRBV20-1, the J call TRBJ2-2; the match to TRBD2 covers 8 bases. Germline V lookup: CDR1 DFQATT, CDR2 SNEGSKA (reference sequence). The CDR3 sequence is 16 residues long. With 0 bases clipped from V and 6 bases from J, the junction kept 9 bases outside the gene matches. CDR3 sequence reads: CSAREFGKAGAGELFF. The CDR3 DNA reads TGCAGTGCTAGAGAATTTGGGAAAGCGGGAGCCGGGGAGCTGTTTTTT.

V is TRBV12-3 or TRBV12-4 and J is TRBJ2-3, with TRBD2 identical over 7 bases. The junction had 10 bases not matched to a gene; V was cut back by 8 bases and J by 14 bases. There are 11 residues in the CDR3. Here the CDR3 reads CASGKGGIAYF. As DNA, the CDR3 is TGTGCCAGCGGCAAGGGAGGGATCGCGTATTTT.

This clonotype has only a few counts. The chain has TRBV19 and TRBJ1-2; D is undetermined. Germline V CDR1 and CDR2: LNHDA, SQIVND (reference sequence). CDR3 size: 12 residues. V was pared by 6 bases and J by 6 bases, with 11 bases between. CDR3 amino acids: CASSSGRNGYTF. Written as DNA, the CDR3 is TGTGCCAGTAGCTCCGGACGGAATGGCTACACCTTC.

The gene calls are TRBV2 and TRBJ2-1, with D hard to call. The CDR3 is 14 residues long. V lost 2 bases and J 1 base, leaving 6 bases between the germline ends. CDR1 and CDR2 (germline): SNHLY, FYNNEI. The CDR3 is CASSESSSYNEQFF. The CDR3 nucleotides read TGTGCCAGCAGTGAAAGCTCGTCCTACAATGAGCAGTTCTTC.

This clonotype occurred once. The chain uses TRBV3-1 and TRBJ2-3; a weak D match, TRBD2 (5 bases). V was trimmed by 0 bases and J by 14 bases, leaving 27 bases between them. Looked up from germline, CDR1 is LGHDT and CDR2 is YNNKEL (reference sequence). This CDR3 is built from 17 residues. DNA for the CDR3: TGTGCCAGCAGCCAAGACAGCGGAGAACCTTACCAGAGATACGCGTATTTT. Translation gives CASSQDSGEPYQRYAYF.

This clonotype was found a few times. The rearrangement uses TRBV27 and TRBJ1-6, with D perhaps matching TRBD1 (5 bases). Trimming cost V 1 base and J 10 bases, with 14 bases left between them. CDR1 MNHEY and CDR2 SMNVEV come from the germline V gene (reference sequence). This CDR3 region has 15 residues. In nucleotides, the CDR3 is TGTGCCAGCAGTTTATACGGCGGGGGGGAGTCACCCCTCCACTTT. Encoded protein: CASSLYGGGESPLHF.

A note on this clonotype: One end of the junction does not line up with germline, which may come from a read error. The DNA of the CDR3 is TGCAGTGCTGGAGGGGTGGCGCGGGCCAGCACAGACACGCAGTATTTT. It codes for CSAGGVARASTDTQYF. J is TRBJ2-3 and V is TRBV20-1, with D tentatively TRBD2 (6 bases). The germline CDR1 and CDR2 sequences are DFQATT and SNEGSKA (reference sequence). CDR3 length equals 16 residues.

This chain links TRBV13 with TRBJ1-2, with 12 bases lining up with TRBD1. Per the germline V gene, CDR1 is PRHDT and CDR2 is FYEKMQ (reference sequence). Germline trimming cut 5 bases from V and 7 bases from J; bases unmatched to any gene: 8. This CDR3 has 15 residues. The CDR3 DNA sequence: TGTGCCAGCAGCCTGGGGACAGGGGGCGTCGGTGGCTACACCTTC. It codes for CASSLGTGGVGGYTF.

The rearrangement links TRBV6-2 or TRBV6-3 to TRBJ1-2; D is ambiguous. The germline V gene has CDR1 MNHEY and CDR2 SVGEGT. The CDR3 contains 13 residues. V was clipped by 7 bases and J by 4 bases, with 13 bases between them. In DNA form, the CDR3 reads TGTGCCAGCACCGACTCGGGAGCCTATGGCTACACCTTC. This gives the protein CASTDSGAYGYTF.

This clonotype was recorded a few times. This sequence joins TRBV12-3 or TRBV12-4 and TRBJ1-2; D might be TRBD1 (6 bases). The CDR3 extends over 11 amino acids. The V end was cut by 6 bases, the J end by 6 bases, with 8 bases between. Here the CDR3 DNA reads TGTGCCAGCAGGGGGGCAAATGGCTACACCTTC. It is translated as CASRGANGYTF.